This TCR beta chain was profiled in a study of coeliac disease. Study at large: Without high-resolution HLA typing, biased TRBV7-2 usage was examined as a proof of principle.

General study results and limits: Of coeliac lamina propria samples, 9 of 18 held published gliadin-specific TRB sequences, versus 1 of 6 controls. Intraepithelial and lamina propria fractions were not highly pure.

Generated by immunoSEQ multiplex PCR, the TCRdb table keeps only in-frame clones and is missing some. The repertoire has about 6,500 clones, 55% to 65% of them found once; the top ten carry approximately 20%. V was trimmed by 6 bases and J by 0 bases, leaving 9 bases between them. Per germline, CDR1 MNHEY and CDR2 SVGAGI. There are 14 residues in the CDR3. As concerns this clone: Its antigen is unidentified.

The chain recombines TRBV6-5 with TRBJ1-5; D call uncertain. Material: lymphocytes from the gut lamina propria. The sequence came from a man aged 55-75 years with celiac disease on a gluten-free diet. CDR3 DNA: TGTGCCAGCAGGCCGAGGAATAGCAATCAGCCCCAGCATTTT. This translates into CASRPRNSNQPQHF.